Below, 16 T cell receptor beta chains from the same sample are listed, as sequenced in a study of T-cell reconstitution after alpha-beta-depleted transplantation in children. Unique molecular identifiers were used to barcode this TCRbeta library. Via MiXCR, TCRdb re-called the PCR reads, giving one row per CDR3 protein. The sample has about 540,000 distinct CDR3 sequences, 27% seen once. The sequencing here drew on PBMCs, taken before TCRalphabeta/CD19-depleted stem cell transplant. These receptors were obtained from a boy younger than two with Wiskott-Aldrich syndrome, due to receive a stem cell transplant.

The chain links TRBV20-1 to TRBJ1-6; 7 bases are shared with TRBD1. Germline lookup yields CDR1 DFQATT and CDR2 SNEGSKA (reference sequence). CDR3 length: 15 residues. The ends lost 0 bases at V and 6 bases at J; junction bases unmatched: 5. The CDR3 is CSARDPNRGNSPLHF. CDR3 DNA: TGCAGTGCTAGAGATCCTAACAGGGGTAATTCACCCCTCCACTTT.

This clonotype was counted a few times. V and J are TRBV7-6 and TRBJ2-3; 14 nucleotides match TRBD2. The CDR3 extends over 15 amino acids. Germline trimming cut 5 bases from V and 4 bases from J; bases unmatched to any gene: 2. Germline loops: CDR1 SGHVS, CDR2 FNYEAQ. The CDR3 DNA reads TGTGCCAGCAGCGGACTAGCGGGAGGATCAGATACGCAGTATTTT. It codes for CASSGLAGGSDTQYF.

The chain recombines TRBV20-1 with TRBJ1-5; D uncertain. This CDR3 has 15 residues. Germline CDR1 is DFQATT and CDR2 is SNEGSKA (reference sequence). Trimming left V 3 bases short and J 0 bases short, with 12 bases between. CDR3 bases: TGCAGTGCTAGGCCGGAGAGGAATAGCAATCAGCCCCAGCATTTT. It specifies CSARPERNSNQPQHF.

This clonotype was counted between two and nine times. This chain uses TRBV7-2 with TRBJ2-2, with TRBD1 as a possible D gene (7 bases). This CDR3 contains 15 residues. Trimming shortened V by 5 bases and J by 3 bases, and 13 bases separated the two germline ends. Germline-derived CDR1 and CDR2 are SGHTA and FQGNSA. This CDR3 reads CASSRGTADTGELFF. Here the CDR3 DNA reads TGTGCCAGCAGCCGGGGGACAGCTGACACCGGGGAGCTGTTTTTT.

The chain carries TRBV20-1 and TRBJ2-7, with 7 bases aligning to TRBD2. The length of the CDR3 is 15 residues. J gave up 4 bases and V 4 bases, and 13 bases lay outside the gene matches. From germline, CDR1 is DFQATT and CDR2 SNEGSKA (reference sequence). Here the CDR3 reads CSATGELAAPYEQYF. CDR3 DNA sequence: TGCAGTGCTACCGGGGAGCTAGCGGCCCCTTACGAGCAGTACTTC.

This clonotype has just a few counts. The chain combines TRBV4-2 with TRBJ2-1, with 13 bases aligning to TRBD2. The V gene end was trimmed by 4 bases and the J gene end by 7 bases; junction bases not matched to a gene: 7. The CDR3 loop spans 16 amino acids. Looked up from germline, CDR1 is LGHNA and CDR2 is YNFKEQ. This CDR3 reads CASSLPGLAGVNEQFF. The CDR3 bases are TGTGCCAGCAGCCTCCCCGGACTAGCGGGAGTTAATGAGCAGTTCTTC.

V gene TRBV5-1 combines with J gene TRBJ2-1; TRBD1 might be the D (6 bases). Deletions cut 7 bases from V and 4 bases from J, with 9 bases between. Germline CDR1 SGHRS, CDR2 YFSETQ. The CDR3 is made up of 12 amino acids. The CDR3 spells CASAGQYNEQFF. CDR3 nucleotides: TGCGCCAGCGCCGGACAGTACAATGAGCAGTTCTTC.

DNA of the CDR3: TGTGCCAGCAGCGAGGTGGGTAGCAATCAGCCCCAGCATTTT. Amino acids: CASSEVGSNQPQHF. The chain links TRBV5-5 to TRBJ1-5; no definite D call. Between the trimmed V and J ends, which lost 4 bases and 0 bases, there was a span of 8 bases. Germline CDR1 is SGHKS and CDR2 is YYEKEE (reference sequence). The CDR3 is 14 amino acids.

CDR3 region: CAISDPLGGSGTDTQYF. CDR3 coding DNA: TGTGCCATCAGTGACCCTTTGGGCGGGAGCGGCACAGATACGCAGTATTTT. This sequence joins TRBV10-3 and TRBJ2-3; 7 nucleotides match TRBD2. The length of the CDR3 is 17 residues. The germline V gene has CDR1 ENHRY and CDR2 SYGVKD. Germline trimming cut 3 bases from V and 1 base from J; bases unmatched to any gene: 10.

This clonotype was observed a few times. The chain uses TRBV5-5 and TRBJ2-2; unclear D gene. The CDR3 is made up of 14 amino acids. Trimming took 6 bases from V and 5 from J, leaving 14 bases between them. Germline-derived CDR1 and CDR2 are SGHKS and YYEKEE (reference sequence). The CDR3 bases are TGTGCCAGCACCCATTACTTGGGTACCGGGGAGCTGTTTTTT. The encoded protein is CASTHYLGTGELFF.

V is TRBV20-1 and J is TRBJ1-4; weak D call: TRBD1 (6 bases). Germline V gives CDR1 DFQATT, CDR2 SNEGSKA (reference sequence). V was clipped by 6 bases and J by 5 bases, with 13 bases between them. The CDR3 has 13 amino acids. Here the CDR3 DNA reads TGCAGTGCCGTGGACAGTAGGAATGAAAAACTGTTTTTT. It codes for CSAVDSRNEKLFF.

The chain combines TRBV7-9 with TRBJ2-7; 9 bases fit TRBD2. The germline gives CDR1 SEHNR, CDR2 FQNEAQ (reference sequence). V shed 5 bases, J shed 1 base, and the junction held 6 bases outside the gene matches. CDR3 length: 15 amino acids. In DNA, the CDR3 is TGTGCCAGCAGCGCCCGGACTAGCGCTTCCTACGAGCAGTACTTC. Encoded protein: CASSARTSASYEQYF.

This sequence joins TRBV20-1 and TRBJ1-3; D call uncertain. This CDR3 has 11 residues. Germline CDR1 and CDR2: DFQATT and SNEGSKA (reference sequence). V was clipped by 3 bases and J by 8 bases, with 8 bases between them. The CDR3 loop is CSARRQDTIYF. The CDR3 DNA is TGCAGTGCTAGGCGGCAGGACACCATATATTTT.

This clonotype occurred a few times. The genes are TRBV12-3 or TRBV12-4 and TRBJ1-2, with D uncertain. This CDR3 region has 12 residues. Trimming stripped 2 bases from V and 13 bases from J, with 14 bases between. This CDR3 reads CASSLRLSPCTF. The CDR3 DNA reads TGTGCCAGCAGTTTACGATTGAGTCCTTGCACCTTC.

This chain uses TRBV20-1 with TRBJ2-1, with 11 bases aligning to TRBD2. The CDR3 length is 20 residues. CDR1 DFQATT and CDR2 SNEGSKA come from the germline V gene (reference sequence). Trimming cost V 3 bases and J 1 base; bases outside gene matches: 17. In DNA, the CDR3 is TGCAGTGCTAGGGGGCCTCTAGCGGGAGGCACACAAGGGTCCTACAATGAGCAGTTCTTC. This encodes CSARGPLAGGTQGSYNEQFF.

The chain combines TRBV7-8 with TRBJ1-1; D gene uncertain. This CDR3 is built from 12 residues. Germline CDR1 reads SGHVS; CDR2 reads FQNEAQ. The germline V and J ends were trimmed by 1 base and 6 bases, with 6 bases remaining between them. The CDR3 here is CASSLGFAEAFF. The CDR3 DNA is TGTGCCAGCAGCTTAGGTTTTGCTGAAGCTTTCTTT.